A selection of T cell receptor beta chains follows, all from one sample in a study of response to subunit inactivated influenza vaccine. TCRdb used MiXCR to reprocess the RT-PCR reads, holding one entry per CDR3 protein. The top ten hold roughly 11% of the sample, which has roughly 620,000 distinct CDR3 sequences, 11% seen once. The sample was also reused in another study, on T cells expressing NK-cell markers.

The specimen was PBMCs from blood, collected on the day of vaccination. The receptor source for this set is a man aged 50-60 years who received an inactivated influenza vaccine. The CDR3 runs from the conserved cysteine through the conserved F or W. Each record gives: CDR3 length, J gene, clone size, V gene, D gene, CDR3 protein, CDR3 DNA. D genes are given only for firm matches. Not every row has a clone size; where given, it reads once, few, many or a size class.

cdr3_length: 14; j_call: TRBJ1-1; clone_size: few; v_call: TRBV7-8; d_call: TRBD1; cdr3_aa: CASSPRQGSLFAFF; cdr3_nt: TGTGCCAGCAGCCCGAGACAGGGTTCGCTGTTTGCTTTCTTT
cdr3_length: 15; j_call: TRBJ2-3; clone_size: many; v_call: TRBV7-2; d_call: TRBD2; cdr3_aa: CASSLEAGTSGAQYF; cdr3_nt: TGTGCCAGCAGCTTAGAGGCCGGGACTAGCGGGGCGCAGTATTTT
cdr3_length: 15; j_call: TRBJ2-1; clone_size: few; v_call: TRBV5-4; d_call: NA; cdr3_aa: CASSGLRGSYNEQFF; cdr3_nt: TGTGCCAGCTCCGGACTACGCGGCTCCTACAATGAGCAGTTCTTC
cdr3_length: 11; j_call: TRBJ1-2; clone_size: many; v_call: TRBV20-1; d_call: NA; cdr3_aa: CSARGLDGYTF; cdr3_nt: TGCAGTGCTAGAGGTCTTGATGGCTACACCTTC
cdr3_length: 16; j_call: TRBJ2-1; clone_size: few; v_call: TRBV28; d_call: NA; cdr3_aa: CASRGAGASSYNEQFF; cdr3_nt: TGTGCCAGCAGGGGGGCGGGAGCGAGCTCCTACAATGAGCAGTTCTTC
cdr3_length: 16; j_call: TRBJ2-2; clone_size: NA; v_call: TRBV6-1; d_call: TRBD2; cdr3_aa: CASSQTSAANTGELFF; cdr3_nt: TGTGCCAGCAGCCAAACTAGCGCAGCGAACACCGGGGAGCTGTTTTTT
cdr3_length: 17; j_call: TRBJ2-1; clone_size: NA; v_call: TRBV7-9; d_call: TRBD2; cdr3_aa: CASSLAGLAGGLNEQFF; cdr3_nt: TGTGCCAGCAGCTTGGCGGGACTAGCGGGGGGGCTGAATGAGCAGTTCTTC
cdr3_length: 16; j_call: TRBJ2-1; clone_size: many; v_call: TRBV12-3/TRBV12-4; d_call: TRBD1; cdr3_aa: CASSGQGDLPYNEQFF; cdr3_nt: TGTGCCAGCAGCGGACAGGGGGACCTTCCCTACAATGAGCAGTTCTTC
cdr3_length: 16; j_call: TRBJ2-7; clone_size: NA; v_call: TRBV4-2; d_call: TRBD2; cdr3_aa: CASSHGRAGGPYEQYF; cdr3_nt: TGTGCCAGCAGCCACGGGCGAGCGGGAGGGCCCTACGAGCAGTACTTC
cdr3_length: 15; j_call: TRBJ2-1; clone_size: few; v_call: TRBV20-1; d_call: TRBD1; cdr3_aa: CSARKPGQPYNEQFF; cdr3_nt: TGCAGTGCTAGAAAACCGGGACAGCCATACAATGAGCAGTTCTTC
cdr3_length: 14; j_call: TRBJ2-5; clone_size: few; v_call: TRBV5-1; d_call: NA; cdr3_aa: CASRQIQGGETQYF; cdr3_nt: TGCGCCAGCCGACAAATCCAAGGAGGAGAGACCCAGTACTTC
cdr3_length: 14; j_call: TRBJ2-7; clone_size: few; v_call: TRBV5-1; d_call: NA; cdr3_aa: CASFRDTTRYEQYF; cdr3_nt: TGCGCCAGCTTCCGGGACACCACCCGCTACGAGCAGTACTTC
cdr3_length: 14; j_call: TRBJ2-2; clone_size: NA; v_call: TRBV12-3/TRBV12-4; d_call: NA; cdr3_aa: CASSSSVLTGELFF; cdr3_nt: TGTGCCAGCAGTTCCAGCGTCCTCACCGGGGAGCTGTTTTTT
cdr3_length: 14; j_call: TRBJ2-7; clone_size: NA; v_call: TRBV5-1; d_call: TRBD2; cdr3_aa: CASATGTRAYEQYF; cdr3_nt: TGCGCCAGCGCCACCGGGACTAGAGCCTACGAGCAGTACTTC
cdr3_length: 14; j_call: TRBJ2-1; clone_size: many; v_call: TRBV6-1; d_call: TRBD1; cdr3_aa: CASSRQGYYNEQFF; cdr3_nt: TGTGCCAGCAGTCGACAGGGTTACTACAATGAGCAGTTCTTC
cdr3_length: 13; j_call: TRBJ1-6; clone_size: many; v_call: TRBV12-3/TRBV12-4; d_call: TRBD1; cdr3_aa: CASGTGHNSPLHF; cdr3_nt: TGTGCCAGCGGGACAGGACACAATTCACCCCTCCACTTT
cdr3_length: 16; j_call: TRBJ2-1; clone_size: NA; v_call: TRBV5-1; d_call: NA; cdr3_aa: CASSFSGALPRWEQFF; cdr3_nt: TGCGCCAGCAGCTTTTCGGGGGCCCTGCCGAGATGGGAGCAGTTCTTC
cdr3_length: 15; j_call: TRBJ2-5; clone_size: few; v_call: TRBV12-3/TRBV12-4; d_call: NA; cdr3_aa: CASSSPWGAKETQYF; cdr3_nt: TGTGCCAGCAGTTCGCCTTGGGGGGCGAAAGAGACCCAGTACTTC
cdr3_length: 14; j_call: TRBJ2-7; clone_size: few; v_call: TRBV5-1; d_call: TRBD1; cdr3_aa: CASRWDSQSYEQYF; cdr3_nt: TGCGCCAGCAGGTGGGACAGTCAATCCTACGAGCAGTACTTC
cdr3_length: 15; j_call: TRBJ2-1; clone_size: few; v_call: TRBV12-3/TRBV12-4; d_call: NA; cdr3_aa: CASSSTSTLVAEQFF; cdr3_nt: TGTGCCAGCAGTTCGACTTCAACCCTAGTCGCTGAGCAGTTCTTC
cdr3_length: 12; j_call: TRBJ1-1; clone_size: few; v_call: TRBV20-1; d_call: NA; cdr3_aa: CSASGTRSFAFF; cdr3_nt: TGCAGTGCGTCCGGGACGCGGAGCTTTGCTTTCTTT
cdr3_length: 14; j_call: TRBJ2-7; clone_size: NA; v_call: TRBV10-3; d_call: NA; cdr3_aa: CAIRRGLDTYEQYF; cdr3_nt: TGTGCCATCAGGAGAGGGCTTGACACCTACGAGCAGTACTTC
cdr3_length: 16; j_call: TRBJ2-3; clone_size: few; v_call: TRBV5-1; d_call: TRBD2; cdr3_aa: CASSLTSGSLMDTQYF; cdr3_nt: TGCGCCAGCAGCTTGACTAGCGGGAGTCTTATGGATACGCAGTATTTT
cdr3_length: 15; j_call: TRBJ2-1; clone_size: NA; v_call: TRBV12-3/TRBV12-4; d_call: TRBD2; cdr3_aa: CSSSSGLAGGNEQFF; cdr3_nt: TGTTCCAGCAGTTCCGGACTAGCGGGGGGGAATGAGCAGTTCTTC
cdr3_length: 15; j_call: TRBJ2-7; clone_size: many; v_call: TRBV11-2; d_call: TRBD1; cdr3_aa: CASSRTRGRLYEQYF; cdr3_nt: TGTGCCAGCAGCCGGACAAGGGGGCGGCTATACGAGCAGTACTTC
cdr3_length: 15; j_call: TRBJ2-3; clone_size: few; v_call: TRBV29-1; d_call: TRBD1; cdr3_aa: CSVEPPDRGTDTQYF; cdr3_nt: TGCAGCGTTGAGCCCCCTGACAGGGGCACAGATACGCAGTATTTT
cdr3_length: 15; j_call: TRBJ2-3; clone_size: few; v_call: TRBV4-3; d_call: TRBD2; cdr3_aa: CASSQESGGGNTQYF; cdr3_nt: TGCGCCAGCAGCCAAGAAAGCGGGGGTGGAAATACGCAGTATTTT